The 18 T cell receptor beta chains reported below all come from one sample, sequenced in a study of T cells in narcolepsy. Sequencing was performed with immunoSEQ multiplex PCR; in TCRdb, only in-frame clones are kept and a portion is missing. The sample lists about 30,000 clones; about 85% were seen once. Sample: CD45RA- memory CD4+ T cells from PBMCs. These receptor sequences come from a human donor with narcolepsy.

The chain couples TRBV30 to TRBJ1-2; D remains ambiguous. The CDR3 spans 11 residues. Trimming shortened V by 3 bases and J by 5 bases, and 7 bases separated the two germline ends. Germline CDR1 is GTSNPN and CDR2 is SVGIG (reference sequence). CDR3 loop: CAWRWFYGYTF. CDR3 bases: TGTGCCTGGAGATGGTTTTATGGCTACACCTTC.

This sequence joins TRBV11-2 and TRBJ1-6; D might be TRBD1 (5 bases). CDR1 and CDR2 from the germline V gene are SGHAT and FQNNGV. This CDR3 spans 15 amino acids. Trimming cost V 5 bases and J 7 bases, with 15 bases left between them. CDR3 amino acids: CASSPRQGGNSPLHF. CDR3 DNA: TGTGCCAGCAGCCCTCGTCAGGGCGGGAATTCACCCCTCCACTTT.

This chain links TRBV7-9 with TRBJ1-1; D gene ambiguous. V lost 5 bases, J lost 2 bases, and 3 bases lay in between. Germline V gives CDR1 SEHNR, CDR2 FQNEAQ (reference sequence). CDR3 length: 11 amino acids. The DNA for the CDR3 is TGTGCCAGCAGCACCAACACTGAAGCTTTCTTT. This codes for CASSTNTEAFF.

The rearrangement links TRBV6-5 to TRBJ1-3, with D possibly being TRBD1 (5 bases). Germline lookup yields CDR1 MNHEY and CDR2 SVGAGI. V dropped 2 bases and J dropped 2 bases, with 7 bases sitting between them. The CDR3 is 14 residues long. The DNA for the CDR3 is TGTGCCAGCAGTTACGGGGACCCTGGAAACACCATATATTTT. The encoded protein is CASSYGDPGNTIYF.

The rearrangement joins TRBV28 to TRBJ1-1; no clear D. Germline V lookup: CDR1 MDHEN, CDR2 SYDVKM. With 5 bases removed from V and 1 base from J, the gap between germline ends came to 11 bases. This CDR3 is built from 14 residues. The CDR3 is CASSPITGNTEAFF. As DNA, the CDR3 is TGTGCCAGCAGTCCTATTACCGGGAACACTGAAGCTTTCTTT.

Regarding this clone: Other nucleotide sequences from this sample produce the same CDR3. The gene calls are TRBV12-5 and TRBJ1-1; D gene unclear. CDR3 size: 13 residues. Trimming removed 1 base from V and 1 base from J, with 4 bases in between. From germline, CDR1 is LGHNT and CDR2 FRNRAP. The DNA of the CDR3 is TGTGCTAGTGGTTTGGGGGGGAACACTGAAGCTTTCTTT. It specifies CASGLGGNTEAFF.

The J gene is TRBJ1-4, the V gene TRBV9; D not resolved. The V gene lost 1 base and the J gene lost 3 bases, with 13 bases spanning the gap. The germline CDR1 and CDR2 sequences are SGDLS and YYNGEE. This CDR3 contains 16 residues. The CDR3 bases are TGTGCCAGCAGCGTATTAGGTGGCACCTCTAATGAAAAACTGTTTTTT. Its protein product is CASSVLGGTSNEKLFF.

This clone was counted a single time. The V gene is TRBV4-1, the J gene TRBJ2-5; no definite D call. The end of the DNA is better explained by TRBJ2-7, so the J call may be wrong. In germline, CDR1 is MGHRA, CDR2 YSYEKL. The CDR3 has 14 amino acids. The CDR3 nucleotides read TGCGCCAGCAGCCTGGGCCTCCACTCCTACGAGCAGTACTTC. Residues: CASSLGLHSYEQYF.

This clone was counted a single time. The V call is TRBV6-1, the J call TRBJ2-7; D might be TRBD1 (6 bases). With 6 bases removed from V and 7 bases from J, the gap between germline ends came to 13 bases. The CDR3 runs to 12 residues. Germline V gene lookup returns CDR1 MNHNS and CDR2 SASEGT. The CDR3 DNA reads TGTGCCAGCAGCCTTAACAGGGAGGAGCAGTACTTC. Its translation is CASSLNREEQYF.

The chain uses TRBV18 and TRBJ1-1; D remains unclear. Germline V gene data show CDR1 as KGHSH and CDR2 as LQKENI. This CDR3 is built from 14 residues. Trimming removed 5 bases at V and 11 bases at J, with 21 bases between. CDR3 residues: CASSAAPVGIGAFF. Written as DNA, the CDR3 is TGTGCCAGCTCAGCCGCACCGGTAGGGATCGGGGCTTTCTTT. Drawing the rest from reference TRBV18 and TRBJ1-1, the complete variable domain is NAGVMQNPRHLVRRRGQEARLRCSPMKGHSHVYWYRQLPEEGLKFMVYLQKENIIDESGMPKERFSAEFPKEGPSILRIQQVVRGDSAAYFCASSAAPVGIGAFFGQGTRLTVV.

V gene TRBV6-5 combines with J gene TRBJ2-7; no clear D gene. Germline CDR1 reads MNHEY; CDR2 reads SVGAGI. This CDR3 has 12 residues. The V end lost 5 bases, the J end lost 9 bases, and 14 bases lay between the germline ends. The CDR3 DNA reads as TGTGCCAGCAGTCCCCTCGAAAAGGTGCAGTACTTC. Protein sequence: CASSPLEKVQYF.

This chain uses TRBV4-2 with TRBJ1-2, with D hard to call. The CDR3 loop spans 14 amino acids. V shed 0 bases and J shed 7 bases, with 12 bases lying between them. Looked up from germline, CDR1 is LGHNA and CDR2 is YNFKEQ. CDR3 protein: CASSQDNGDGGYTF. The CDR3 DNA is TGTGCCAGCAGCCAAGATAACGGTGATGGTGGCTACACCTTC.

V is TRBV7-7 and J is TRBJ2-3, with TRBD2 matching over 8 bases. V was clipped by 5 bases and J by 6 bases; unmatched bases: 13. The CDR3 length is 16 residues. Germline V gives CDR1 SSHAT, CDR2 FNYEAQ (reference sequence). The CDR3 coding sequence is TGTGCCAGCAGCATCGGCGCGGGGGGTCCGAGGGATACGCAGTATTTT. This encodes CASSIGAGGPRDTQYF.

This clone was counted a few times. V usage is TRBV6-6 and J usage is TRBJ1-2; 7 bases align to TRBD1. The CDR3 covers 14 residues. Per the germline V gene, CDR1 is MNHNY and CDR2 is SVGAGI (reference sequence). Germline trimming cut 7 bases from V and 0 bases from J; bases unmatched to any gene: 5. The CDR3 bases are TGTGCCAGCAAGGGGACAGCCGCTAACTATGGCTACACCTTC. Translating it yields CASKGTAANYGYTF.

CDR3: CASSWTGDMGYTF. Here the CDR3 DNA reads TGTGCCAGCAGCTGGACAGGGGATATGGGCTACACCTTC. The chain is built from TRBV5-4 and TRBJ1-2; 9 nucleotides agree with TRBD1. The trim removed 3 bases at V and 8 bases at J, leaving 5 bases unmatched. Germline assignment: CDR1 SGHNT and CDR2 YYREEE (reference sequence). CDR3 size: 13 residues.

This rearrangement joins TRBV6-6 to TRBJ2-1; 9 positions agree with TRBD2. The CDR3 sequence is 14 residues long. Trimming removed 4 bases from V and 6 bases from J; junction bases left unmatched: 4. Germline lookup yields CDR1 MNHNY and CDR2 SVGAGI (reference sequence). The CDR3 coding sequence is TGTGCCAGCAGTTTCGCGGGGGGGCCCAATGAGCAGTTCTTC. Translated, it gives CASSFAGGPNEQFF.

This chain uses TRBV11-3 with TRBJ2-2, with 8 positions matching TRBD1. V shed 4 bases and J 4 bases; nucleotides not matched to a gene: 5. CDR1 is SGHNT and CDR2 is YENEEA in the germline V gene. The CDR3 spans 15 residues. This CDR3 is CASSSTGVGTGELFF. DNA of the CDR3: TGTGCCAGCAGCTCGACAGGGGTTGGCACCGGGGAGCTGTTTTTT.

This chain uses TRBV4-2 with TRBJ1-4; D possibly corresponds to TRBD1 (5 bases). Trimming removed 1 base at V and 3 bases at J, with 6 bases between. In germline, CDR1 is LGHNA, CDR2 YNFKEQ. The CDR3 runs to 14 residues. In nucleotides, the CDR3 is TGTGCCAGCAGCCAAGGGGGCCCTAATGAAAAACTGTTTTTT. This gives the protein CASSQGGPNEKLFF.